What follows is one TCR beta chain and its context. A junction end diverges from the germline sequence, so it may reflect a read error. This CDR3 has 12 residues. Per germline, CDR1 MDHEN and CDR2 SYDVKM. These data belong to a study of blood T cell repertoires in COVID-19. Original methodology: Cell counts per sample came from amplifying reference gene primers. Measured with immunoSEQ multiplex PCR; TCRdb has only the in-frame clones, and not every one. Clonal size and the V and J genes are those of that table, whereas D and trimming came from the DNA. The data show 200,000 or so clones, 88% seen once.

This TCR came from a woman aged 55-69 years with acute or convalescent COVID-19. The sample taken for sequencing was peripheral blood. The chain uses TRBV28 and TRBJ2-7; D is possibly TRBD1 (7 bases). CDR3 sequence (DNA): TGTGCCAGCAGTCCAGGGGGGTGGGCTCCCCACTTC. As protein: CASSPGGWAPHF.